These 18 T cell receptor beta chains originate from one sample sequenced in a study of blood T cell repertoires in COVID-19. The table came from immunoSEQ multiplex PCR; TCRdb's copy has only in-frame clones and leaves some out. Of some 260,000 clones listed, about 89% are singletons. Input material: PBMCs or T cells enriched from blood (not recorded which). These receptors all come from a man between 40 and 49 years old who had recovered from COVID-19.

This clone came up once. The same CDR3 also results from other DNA sequences found in this sample. The J gene is TRBJ2-1, the V gene TRBV12-3 or TRBV12-4; TRBD1 is a possible D gene (6 bases). The CDR3 totals 13 residues. Trimming took off 0 bases at V and 6 bases at J, with 6 bases between the two ends. The CDR3 is CASSLAGGNEQFF. Written as DNA, the CDR3 is TGTGCCAGCAGTTTAGCAGGGGGCAATGAGCAGTTCTTC.

The rearrangement links TRBV11-2 to TRBJ2-7; 7 bases line up with TRBD1. There are 14 residues in the CDR3. Per germline, CDR1 SGHAT and CDR2 FQNNGV. The V and J ends lost 8 bases and 1 base, in that order; junction bases with no gene match: 8. CDR3 sequence: CASLNYRGSYEQYF. CDR3 in DNA: TGTGCCAGCTTAAACTACAGGGGTTCCTACGAGCAGTACTTC.

The chain uses TRBV6-1 and TRBJ1-2; D uncertain. Germline V gene sequence: CDR1 MNHNS, CDR2 SASEGT. The CDR3 contains 13 residues. The ends were cut back, 0 bases at V and 12 bases at J, with 14 bases in the middle. The CDR3 loop is CASSEALRGRDTF. Here the CDR3 DNA reads TGTGCCAGCAGTGAAGCGTTGCGGGGTAGAGACACCTTC.

The chain combines TRBV6-2 or TRBV6-3 with TRBJ2-7; 7 positions match TRBD1. CDR3 length: 15 amino acids. Germline V CDR1 and CDR2: MNHEY, SVGEGT. V shed 0 bases, J shed 6 bases, and the junction held 8 bases outside the gene matches. The CDR3 DNA reads TGTGCCAGCAGTTACTCGAGACAGGGTATGGGCGAGCAGTACTTC. Protein: CASSYSRQGMGEQYF.

The genes are TRBV12-5 and TRBJ2-7; 7 bases line up with TRBD1. The V gene end was trimmed by 1 base and the J gene end by 9 bases; junction bases not matched to a gene: 3. Germline loops: CDR1 LGHNT, CDR2 FRNRAP. CDR3 length equals 12 residues. CDR3 DNA: TGTGCTAGTGGTTTGGACAGGGGTGGGCAGTACTTC. It specifies CASGLDRGGQYF.

The count of this clone is one. The chain couples TRBV27 to TRBJ2-6; D is ambiguous. Trimming removed 5 bases at V and 0 bases at J, with 5 bases between. The CDR3 length is 14 residues. Germline CDR1 and CDR2: MNHEY and SMNVEV (reference sequence). The CDR3 bases are TGTGCCAGCAGTCCCTTCTCTGGGGCCAACGTCCTGACTTTC. Amino acids: CASSPFSGANVLTF.

The genes are TRBV11-2 and TRBJ2-3, with TRBD2 matching 12 bases. Germline values: CDR1 SGHAT, CDR2 FQNNGV. The length of the CDR3 is 15 residues. The V gene end was trimmed by 7 bases and the J gene end by 2 bases; junction bases not matched to a gene: 4. The CDR3: CASKLAGGSTDTQYF. The CDR3 DNA is TGTGCCAGCAAGCTAGCGGGAGGGTCCACAGATACGCAGTATTTT.

CDR3 DNA sequence: TGTGCCAGCAGTTTACGAGCGGGGAAGTACGAGCAGTACTTC. As protein: CASSLRAGKYEQYF. V is TRBV28 and J is TRBJ2-7, with 7 positions matching TRBD2. Germline V CDR1 and CDR2: MDHEN, SYDVKM. This CDR3 is built from 14 residues. The V gene end was trimmed by 2 bases and the J gene end by 4 bases; junction bases not matched to a gene: 5.

The chain employs TRBV7-6 and TRBJ2-1, with 8 bases that match TRBD2. CDR3 length: 13 amino acids. Germline V gene sequence: CDR1 SGHVS, CDR2 FNYEAQ. V lost 4 bases and J lost 9; bases outside the gene matches: 5. The CDR3, as DNA: TGTGCCAGCAGCTCCACTACTAGCGGTGAGCAGTTCTTC. It specifies CASSSTTSGEQFF.

The CDR3 DNA sequence: TGTGCCAGCAGTTACTCGGCCCCCTCAAATGGCTACACCTTC. It is translated as CASSYSAPSNGYTF. The chain links TRBV6-2 or TRBV6-3 to TRBJ1-2; D is ambiguous. Germline assignment: CDR1 MNHEY and CDR2 SVGEGT. The CDR3 consists of 14 residues. The V end was cut by 0 bases, the J end by 6 bases, with 11 bases between.

This clone was recorded a few times. CDR3: CASSQAVGQANSPLHF. The CDR3, as DNA: TGTGCCAGCAGCCAAGCGGTGGGACAGGCGAATTCACCCCTCCACTTT. The chain has TRBV3-1 (or the pseudogene TRBV3-2) and TRBJ1-6, with TRBD1 matching 8 bases. The germline V gene has CDR1 LGHDT and CDR2 YNNKEL (reference sequence). V lost 1 base and J lost 7; bases outside the gene matches: 6. The CDR3 loop spans 16 amino acids.

The V gene is TRBV9, the J gene TRBJ2-5; the D is unclear. The CDR3 is 14 residues long. CDR1 and CDR2 from the germline V gene are SGDLS and YYNGEE. Trimming removed 0 bases from V and 1 base from J, with 7 bases in between. For the CDR3, the DNA is TGTGCCAGCAGCGTAGGTTCCAGCCAAGAGACCCAGTACTTC. Its translation: CASSVGSSQETQYF.

The CDR3 bases are TGTGCCAGCAGCCAAGATAATGGGGGGACTAGCGGGGCCACAGATACGCAGTATTTT. As protein: CASSQDNGGTSGATDTQYF. V is TRBV4-2 and J is TRBJ2-3, with TRBD2 identical over 13 bases. V lost 0 bases, J lost 2 bases, and 8 bases stayed unmatched. Germline CDR1 and CDR2: LGHNA and YNFKEQ. The CDR3 runs 19 residues.

The rearrangement links TRBV12-3 or TRBV12-4 to TRBJ1-2, with D possibly matching TRBD1 (5 bases). This CDR3 spans 13 amino acids. V was trimmed by 3 bases and J by 5 bases, leaving 10 bases between them. CDR3 nucleotide sequence: TGTGCCAGCAGTTTGGGGCCAAGATATGGCTACACCTTC. It yields the protein CASSLGPRYGYTF.

The rearrangement joins TRBV5-3 to TRBJ1-5; TRBD1 aligns across 7 bases. TRBV5-3 is treated as an ORF (open reading frame) with a function not yet certain. V trimming: 7 bases; J trimming: 7 bases; junction bases outside the gene matches: 20. This CDR3 spans 17 amino acids. CDR3 amino acids: CARAAKNDPGQKQPQHF. The CDR3 region has the DNA TGTGCCAGAGCGGCGAAAAATGACCCGGGACAGAAACAGCCCCAGCATTTT.

This chain uses TRBV10-3 with TRBJ2-5, with 9 positions matching TRBD1. The germline V gene encodes CDR1 ENHRY and CDR2 SYGVKD. The J segment lost 2 bases and the V segment lost 10 bases, leaving 5 bases of the junction unmatched. This CDR3 region has 13 residues. CDR3 loop: CASGTGTQETQYF. CDR3 nucleotides: TGTGCCAGCGGGACAGGGACGCAAGAGACCCAGTACTTC.

This sequence joins TRBV7-3 and TRBJ1-3; D may be TRBD1 (6 bases). The CDR3 has 14 residues. The V gene's germline CDR1 is SGHTA and CDR2 FQGTGA. The V and J ends lost 5 bases and 1 base respectively, with 9 bases between them. CDR3 in DNA: TGTGCCAGCAGCCCTACAGGGTCTGGAAACACCATATATTTT. This gives the protein CASSPTGSGNTIYF. Based on the CDR3 plus reference TRBV7-3 and TRBJ1-3, the full variable domain is GAGVSQTPSNKVTEKGKYVELRCDPISGHTALYWYRQSLGQGPEFLIYFQGTGAADDSGLPNDRFFAVRPEGSVSTLKIQRTERGDSAVYLCASSPTGSGNTIYFGEGSWLTVV.

V and J are TRBV7-2 and TRBJ1-5; 7 nucleotides match TRBD1. CDR3 length equals 16 residues. The J segment lost 3 bases and the V segment lost 1 base, leaving 6 bases of the junction unmatched. Germline CDR1 SGHTA, CDR2 FQGNSA. CDR3 in amino acids: CASSLVSRGTNQPQHF. CDR3 DNA: TGTGCCAGCAGCTTAGTGAGCAGGGGGACCAATCAGCCCCAGCATTTT.